This T cell receptor beta chain came from a study of T-cell reconstitution after alpha-beta-depleted transplantation in children. Study results and caveats: Reportedly, roughly two months post-transplant, alpha-beta T cells arose from several hundred expanded graft clones. In some patients, recipient T cells and intrathymic progenitors surviving conditioning explained high day-60 diversity.

Using unique molecular identifiers, the investigators prepared the TCRbeta library. TCRdb ran MiXCR on the PCR reads and lists one entry per CDR3 protein. Found here are 500,000 to 600,000 distinct CDR3 sequences, 25% to 30% of them singletons; the top ten hold around a third. Comments on this clonotype: What it binds is not known.

The V gene lost 3 bases and the J gene lost 4 bases, with 9 bases spanning the gap. CDR3 length equals 13 residues. Germline V gives CDR1 LNHNV, CDR2 YYDKDF (reference sequence). The receptor was isolated from a boy under two years old with Wiskott-Aldrich syndrome, due to receive a stem cell transplant. The starting material was PBMCs, obtained before TCRalphabeta/CD19-depleted stem cell transplant. This rearrangement joins TRBV15 to TRBJ1-1, with D possibly being TRBD1 (6 bases). CDR3 nucleotides: TGTGCCACCAGCAGTCGAGGGGGCACTGAAGCTTTCTTT. Its protein product is CATSSRGGTEAFF.